The TCR beta chain described here comes from a study of cytomegalovirus exposure and HLA in healthy donors. For the study at large: Clustering assigned around 77% of the roughly 370 genotyped donors to the Caucasian-associated ancestry cluster. General study points: When a later analysis was performed, an Asian-associated ancestry cluster reportedly had fewer N-insertions than the approximately 690-donor mean. A cluster of highly shared sequence variants was likely a sequencing artifact.

The study sampled nominally healthy donors, though unrecorded immune exposures were likely. Primers: 60 Vbeta forward and 13 Jbeta reverse. The protocol was immunoSEQ multiplex PCR, while the TCRdb copy is restricted to in-frame clones and leaves out a portion. The sample has 140,000 to 150,000 clones; approximately 80% are singletons. On this clone: The target antigen is unknown.

V shed 3 bases, J shed 7 bases, and the junction held 6 bases outside the gene matches. The CDR3 has 15 residues. The V gene's germline CDR1 is LGHNA and CDR2 YNFKEQ. The chain uses TRBV4-2 and TRBJ1-6; 7 bases map to TRBD1. The sequenced sample consisted of PBMCs. The sequence was obtained from a woman in her forties in good health and CMV-seropositive. The CDR3 bases are TGTGCCAGCAGCCAGCGACAGGGCAACAATTCACCCCTCCACTTT. The encoded protein is CASSQRQGNNSPLHF.